Below are 18 T cell receptor beta chains sequenced from a single sample in a study of blood T cell repertoires in COVID-19. The repertoire was sequenced with immunoSEQ multiplex PCR; TCRdb's copy has only in-frame clones and lacks some. Of roughly 330,000 clones detected, about 83% appear once; the ten largest clones hold 1.2%. The sequencing input was peripheral blood. These receptors originate from a woman aged 45 to 65 with acute or convalescent COVID-19.

As for this clone: The same CDR3 can be traced to other DNA sequences in this sample. This chain connects TRBV5-4 to TRBJ2-3; a possible D gene is TRBD1 (5 bases). The length of the CDR3 is 15 residues. Germline V CDR1 and CDR2: SGHNT, YYREEE (reference sequence). Trimming shortened V by 0 bases and J by 0 bases, and 8 bases separated the two germline ends. The CDR3 coding sequence is TGTGCCAGCAGCTTGGGGGGCGGTAGCACAGATACGCAGTATTTT. As protein: CASSLGGGSTDTQYF.

This clone showed up just a few times. This sequence joins TRBV24-1 and TRBJ1-2; TRBD1 might be the D (5 bases). V lost 4 bases and J 5 bases, leaving 10 bases between the germline ends. Germline V CDR1 and CDR2: KGHDR, SFDVKD. CDR3 size: 13 residues. The CDR3 nucleotides read TGTGCCACCAGTGACCAGACAGATTATGGCTACACCTTC. This sequence encodes CATSDQTDYGYTF.

This clone turned up a few times. The rearrangement uses TRBV7-2 and TRBJ2-5; TRBD1 matches 7 bases. Germline V gene lookup returns CDR1 SGHTA and CDR2 FQGNSA. V lost 5 bases to trimming and J lost 5 bases; unmatched junction nucleotides: 8. The CDR3 is 14 residues long. The CDR3 DNA sequence: TGTGCCAGCAGCCATGGACGCAGGGGGGAGACCCAGTACTTC. Translated: CASSHGRRGETQYF.

J is TRBJ1-1 and V is TRBV25-1; D possibly corresponds to TRBD1 (5 bases). The V end lost 1 base, the J end lost 4 bases, and 13 bases lay between the germline ends. The CDR3 is 15 amino acids. The germline CDR1 and CDR2 sequences are MGHDK and SYGVNS. The CDR3, as DNA: TGTGCCAGCAGTGAATTCACGGGGGTTGGCACTGAAGCTTTCTTT. This sequence encodes CASSEFTGVGTEAFF.

This clone has a handful of counts. CDR3 nucleotide sequence: TGTGCCATCAAGGGGGATAATTCACCCCTCCACTTT. This codes for CAIKGDNSPLHF. This chain connects TRBV10-3 to TRBJ1-6; possible D gene TRBD1, 6 bases. The CDR3 runs to 12 residues. V was clipped by 7 bases and J by 5 bases, with 6 bases between them. Germline CDR1 is ENHRY and CDR2 is SYGVKD.

The chain employs TRBV5-1 and TRBJ1-1; 10 bases map to TRBD1. There are 13 residues in the CDR3. Germline values: CDR1 SGHRS, CDR2 YFSETQ. With 1 base clipped from V and 8 bases from J, the junction kept 2 bases outside the gene matches. In nucleotides, the CDR3 is TGCGCCAGCAGCTTGAGGACAGGGGGAGAAGCTTTCTTT. This sequence encodes CASSLRTGGEAFF.

This rearrangement joins TRBV7-2 to TRBJ1-6; 10 nucleotides match TRBD1. This CDR3 is built from 15 residues. The V and J ends lost 6 bases and 8 bases, in that order; junction bases with no gene match: 7. CDR1 and CDR2 (germline): SGHTA, FQGNSA. The CDR3 region is CASRVTGTGDSPLHF. The CDR3 DNA reads as TGTGCCAGCAGAGTTACCGGGACAGGGGATTCACCCCTCCACTTT.

The chain couples TRBV10-3 to TRBJ2-7; 8 bases agree with TRBD1. CDR1 is ENHRY, CDR2 SYGVKD, per germline. The junction had 6 bases not matched to a gene; V was cut back by 6 bases and J by 5 bases. The CDR3 contains 13 residues. The CDR3 is CAISPDRENEQYV. CDR3 coding DNA: TGTGCCATCAGCCCGGACAGGGAAAACGAGCAGTACGTC.

This clone was seen only once. The chain joins TRBV29-1 to TRBJ2-3; no clear D. With 2 bases removed from V and 0 bases from J, the gap between germline ends came to 12 bases. Germline CDR1 SQVTM, CDR2 ANQGSEA. The CDR3 runs to 15 residues. The CDR3 nucleotides read TGCAGCGTTGAACACGATCGGGTGAGCACAGATACGCAGTATTTT. Its protein is CSVEHDRVSTDTQYF.

The rearrangement uses TRBV28 and TRBJ1-4; perhaps TRBD1 as D (5 bases). The CDR3 consists of 16 residues. Trimming shortened V by 2 bases and J by 8 bases, and 18 bases separated the two germline ends. Germline lookup yields CDR1 MDHEN and CDR2 SYDVKM. The DNA of the CDR3 is TGTGCCAGCAGTTTACTCGTGAGTCAGGGCGACGAAAAACTGTTTTTT. It codes for CASSLLVSQGDEKLFF. Full variable domain (rest looked up from reference TRBV28 and TRBJ1-4): DVKVTQSSRYLVKRTGEKVFLECVQDMDHENMFWYRQDPGLGLRLIYFSYDVKMKEKGDIPEGYSVSREKKERFSLILESASTNQTSMYLCASSLLVSQGDEKLFFGSGTQLSVL.

The chain uses TRBV3-1 (or the pseudogene TRBV3-2) and TRBJ2-7; 15 nucleotides align to TRBD2. The CDR3 contains 17 residues. The V and J ends lost 4 bases and 5 bases, in that order; junction bases with no gene match: 9. Per the germline V gene, CDR1 is LGHDT and CDR2 is YNNKEL (reference sequence). The CDR3 region is CASSPTRTSGGAHEQYV. Written as DNA, the CDR3 is TGTGCCAGCAGCCCTACTCGGACTAGCGGGGGGGCCCACGAGCAGTACGTC.

The gene calls are TRBV28 and TRBJ1-1; TRBD1 matches 9 bases. CDR1 is MDHEN, CDR2 SYDVKM, per germline. Trimming cost V 4 bases and J 6 bases; bases outside gene matches: 12. This CDR3 spans 16 amino acids. The CDR3 sequence: CASSSRDRDLGAEAFF. CDR3 DNA: TGTGCCAGCAGTTCCCGGGACAGGGATTTAGGGGCTGAAGCTTTCTTT.

This clone was recorded only once. This chain links TRBV28 with TRBJ1-2, with 7 bases identical to TRBD1. The CDR3 runs to 11 residues. CDR1 MDHEN and CDR2 SYDVKM come from the germline V gene. The ends lost 10 bases at V and 5 bases at J; junction bases unmatched: 4. CDR3 nucleotide sequence: TGTGCCATCGACAGGGAGTATGGCTACACCTTC. Translated: CAIDREYGYTF.

The chain uses TRBV4-3 and TRBJ2-2, with a possible D match to TRBD1 (5 bases). The CDR3 runs to 15 residues. Germline V lookup: CDR1 LGHNA, CDR2 YSLEER. Trimming pared 8 bases from V and 9 bases from J, leaving 22 bases between. CDR3 bases: TGCGCCAGCCAGTACCAACAGGATCTAACACGGGAGCTGTTTTTT. Translating gives CASQYQQDLTRELFF.

In this sample, this clone turned up once. The rearrangement links TRBV6-5 to TRBJ2-6; D unresolved. Germline assignment: CDR1 MNHEY and CDR2 SVGAGI. This CDR3 contains 15 residues. With 6 bases removed from V and 0 bases from J, the gap between germline ends came to 9 bases. This CDR3 is CASRPPGSGANVLTF. CDR3 nucleotide sequence: TGTGCCAGCAGGCCCCCAGGCTCTGGGGCCAACGTCCTGACTTTC.

The count of this clone is one. This chain connects TRBV11-3 to TRBJ1-1, with TRBD1 matching 7 bases. This CDR3 region has 13 residues. Trimming cost V 6 bases and J 2 bases; bases outside gene matches: 3. From germline, CDR1 is SGHNT and CDR2 YENEEA. The chain's CDR3 is CASSRDSNTEAFF. CDR3 nucleotide sequence: TGTGCCAGCAGTCGGGACAGTAACACTGAAGCTTTCTTT.

Turning to this clone: Other DNA sequences from this sample encode an identical CDR3 as well. The chain couples TRBV10-1 to TRBJ1-1, with 11 nucleotides matching TRBD1. The junction had 6 bases not matched to a gene; V was cut back by 2 bases and J by 4 bases. CDR3 length equals 16 residues. Per germline, CDR1 WNHNN and CDR2 SYGVQD (reference sequence). CDR3 amino acids: CASSEPGTGGSTEAFF. For the CDR3, the DNA is TGCGCCAGCAGTGAGCCCGGGACAGGGGGAAGCACTGAAGCTTTCTTT.

V gene TRBV21-1 combines with J gene TRBJ2-5; the table names TRBD1, a call not compared with the DNA. TRBV21-1 is classified as a pseudogene. This CDR3 region has 14 residues. DNA for the CDR3: TGTGCCAGCAGCAAAGGTGGGACAAAGCAGACCCAGTACTTC. The encoded protein is CASSKGGTKQTQYF.